The following is a T cell receptor beta chain sequence with its context. The source of the sample is a study of blood T cell repertoires in COVID-19. Study-level background: The samples span acute and convalescent COVID-19 from the United States, Italy and Spain. T cells, B-cell-depleted T cells, or PBMCs supplied cDNA or gDNA.

Per the authors' pipeline: Counts of nucleated cells, estimated from reference gene primer amplification, were obtained. The table came from immunoSEQ multiplex PCR; TCRdb's copy has only in-frame clones and leaves some out. For V, J and clone size, that table is used; D and trimming come from the DNA. Among about 360,000 clones listed, 81% were seen once. V was clipped by 3 bases and J by 4 bases, with 12 bases between them. CDR1 and CDR2 (germline): SGHDN, FVKESK. The CDR3 loop spans 14 amino acids. The sequence came from a human donor with acute or convalescent COVID-19. The donor label of this sample is uncertain. The sequencing sample was made of peripheral blood. V and J are TRBV14 and TRBJ1-2; weak D call: TRBD1 (6 bases). CDR3 in DNA: TGTGCCAGCAGCCATAGGGGGTTCGGCTATGGCTACACCTTC. Its translation is CASSHRGFGYGYTF.